What follows are 8 T cell receptor beta chains derived from one specimen sequenced in a study of Ad26.COV2.S vaccination and SARS-CoV-2 variants. Profiling relied on immunoSEQ multiplex PCR, and the TCRdb table lists in-frame clones only, not all of them. This table has about 350,000 clones, roughly 91% appearing once. The sample's treatment: some 20 received Ad26.COV2.S at low or high dose, single or two shots; about 5 received placebo; per-sample allocation not given. Day 63 following the first vaccine or placebo injection was when the samples were taken. Here the sequenced sample was peripheral blood, taken in a trial of Ad26.COV2.S vaccine versus placebo. These receptors were taken from a person aged 18 to 59 who received the Ad26.COV2.S COVID-19 vaccine or a placebo.

This clone was seen a single time. J is TRBJ2-3 and V is TRBV2, with 9 bases identical to TRBD1. V shed 8 bases, J shed 2 bases, and the junction held 8 bases outside the gene matches. The CDR3 has 15 residues. CDR1 and CDR2 from the germline V gene are SNHLY and FYNNEI. CDR3 loop: CASSLRDRDTDTQYF. The CDR3 nucleotides read TGTGCCAGCTCACTTCGGGACAGGGACACAGATACGCAGTATTTT.

CDR3 coding DNA: TGTGCCAGCAGCTATAGGACAGGGATGAAGACCCAGTACTTC. Its translation is CASSYRTGMKTQYF. This chain joins TRBV5-6 and TRBJ2-5; 8 bases map to TRBD1. This CDR3 region has 14 residues. After removal of 3 bases from V and 6 bases from J, the junction contained 7 bases not matched to a gene. The V gene's germline CDR1 is SGHDT and CDR2 YYEEEE.

The rearrangement uses TRBV18 and TRBJ1-3; a possible D gene is TRBD1 (6 bases). CDR1 is KGHSH and CDR2 is LQKENI in the germline V gene. V gave up 3 bases and J gave up 0 bases, with 15 bases separating them. This CDR3 has 17 residues. The CDR3 region is CASSPFADRTSGNTIYF. In nucleotides, the CDR3 is TGTGCCAGCTCACCTTTTGCCGACAGGACCTCTGGAAACACCATATATTTT.

This sequence joins TRBV9 and TRBJ2-2; maybe TRBD1 (6 bases). V was trimmed by 4 bases and J by 0 bases, leaving 10 bases between them. This CDR3 region has 15 residues. CDR1 and CDR2 from the germline V gene are SGDLS and YYNGEE. This CDR3 is CASSQGQSNTGELFF. CDR3 nucleotides: TGTGCCAGCAGCCAAGGACAGTCGAACACCGGGGAGCTGTTTTTT.

V and J are TRBV5-1 and TRBJ2-1, with D unresolved. Germline CDR1 SGHRS, CDR2 YFSETQ. Trimming shortened V by 2 bases and J by 2 bases, and 14 bases separated the two germline ends. The CDR3 is made up of 16 amino acids. CDR3 bases: TGCGCCAGCAGCTTATTCCGTTTTAGGACCTACAATGAGCAGTTCTTC. Its protein is CASSLFRFRTYNEQFF.

This chain uses TRBV11-1 with TRBJ1-2; the D gene is possibly TRBD1 (5 bases). Looked up from germline, CDR1 is SGHAT and CDR2 is FQDESV (reference sequence). V was cut by 2 bases and J by 1 base, with 11 bases left in between. The CDR3 length is 15 residues. The DNA of the CDR3 is TGTGCCAGCAGCTTATCACGAGACAGTAACTATGGCTACACCTTC. Its protein is CASSLSRDSNYGYTF.

This sequence joins TRBV4-1 and TRBJ2-3; 7 nucleotides agree with TRBD2. With 3 bases clipped from V and 3 bases from J, the junction kept 12 bases outside the gene matches. Germline CDR1 is MGHRA and CDR2 is YSYEKL. The CDR3 length is 17 residues. The CDR3 DNA is TGCGCCAGCAGCCATCTGTACGGGGGAGGGATAACAGATACGCAGTATTTT. Its protein product is CASSHLYGGGITDTQYF.

This clone was detected once. The gene calls are TRBV5-5 and TRBJ1-4, with 7 bases matching TRBD1. CDR3 length equals 16 residues. Trimming removed 4 bases from V and 3 bases from J; junction bases left unmatched: 9. Germline CDR1 and CDR2: SGHKS and YYEKEE (reference sequence). CDR3 sequence: CASSTTGVGANEKLFF. The CDR3 region has the DNA TGTGCCAGCAGCACCACAGGGGTTGGAGCTAATGAAAAACTGTTTTTT.